The 19 T cell receptor delta chains below were found in one sample sequenced in a study of γδ T cells in repeated Plasmodium falciparum infection. TCRdb repeated clone calling on the multiplex PCR reads with CATT. The sample consists of around 50,000 delta-chain clones, approximately 1.5% of them appearing once. Flow sorting of PBMC yielded separate Vgamma9/Vdelta2+ and Vdelta2-negative gammadelta T cell populations for bulk repertoire analysis. The specimen was gamma-delta T cells from blood. These receptors were obtained from a pool of human donors (malaria-infected and uninfected, not separated).

Turning to this clone: TCRdb's listed protein matches a much larger clone and diverges from this DNA's translation at residue 13, likely through a read error; the protein shown comes from the DNA. J is TRDJ1 and V is TRDV1, with a possible D match to TRDD3 (5 bases). The J gene was not available in TCRdb and was assigned here by matching the DNA to germline segments. Germline loops: CDR1 TSWWSYY, CDR2 QGS. This CDR3 comprises 21 residues. The V and J ends lost 2 bases and 5 bases respectively, with 33 bases between them. The CDR3 nucleotides are TGTGCTCTTGGGGAAGGATCTAGATTTCCCTATTTACCGGGGGCCATTGATAAACTCATCTTT. Translating gives CALGEGSRFPYLPGAIDKLIF.

This clone appeared a few times. TCRdb records a much larger clone's protein for this DNA, with a difference at residue 3 that likely arises from a read error; the protein given is the translation of the DNA. The chain is built from TRDV1 and TRDJ1, with TRDD3 matching over 12 bases. The CDR3 has 23 amino acids. Germline CDR1 is TSWWSYY and CDR2 is QGS. This CDR3 is CAIGELGPSYDWGIQGNTDKLIF. CDR3 nucleotides: TGTGCTATTGGGGAACTGGGGCCTTCCTACGACTGGGGGATACAAGGGAACACCGATAAACTCATCTTT.

About this clone itself: TCRdb's protein for this DNA is that of a much larger clone and differs from the translation at residue 15, likely a read error; the protein shown is the DNA translation. The chain combines TRDV1 with TRDJ1; possible D gene TRDD3, 6 bases. This CDR3 comprises 18 residues. Per germline, CDR1 TSWWSYY and CDR2 QGS. The CDR3, as DNA: TGTGCTCTTGGGGAATTAGAGCGGGGGAGGAGGTACACCGATAGACTCATCTTT. Its translation: CALGELERGRRYTDRLIF.

This clone was seen only a few times. A read error may explain this, as a much larger clone is one base away. The CDR3 loop is CAFGLFLPHWGIRERLRDTDKLIF. Written as DNA, the CDR3 is TGTGCCTTTGGTCTCTTCCTACCGCACTGGGGGATACGGGAGAGGTTGAGGGACACCGATAAACTCATCTTT. V is TRDV3 and J is TRDJ1, with TRDD3 matching over 13 bases. Germline matching of the DNA provided the J gene here, since TCRdb leaves it blank. Losses at the gene ends were 2 bases for V and 0 bases for J; bases not matched to a gene: 30. CDR3 length: 24 residues. The germline gives CDR1 TVYSNPD, CDR2 GDNSRS (reference sequence).

As for this clone: The protein given by TCRdb reflects a much larger clone and differs at residue 7 from this DNA's translation, likely from a read error; the protein shown is the DNA's translation. This sequence joins TRDV2 and TRDJ1, with 8 positions matching TRDD3. The J gene, not given by TCRdb, was assigned here from a germline match of the nucleotide sequence. The CDR3 covers 20 residues. With 2 bases clipped from V and 0 bases from J, the junction kept 19 bases outside the gene matches. Germline lookup yields CDR1 GEAIGNYY and CDR2 EKD. The chain's CDR3 is CACDIDQPRGDRKYTDKLIF. In nucleotides, the CDR3 is TGTGCCTGTGACATTGACCAGCCTCGGGGGGATAGAAAGTACACCGATAAACTCATCTTT.

V usage is TRDV1 and J usage is TRDJ1, with TRDD3 matching 9 bases. No J gene is reported in TCRdb; it was inferred here by comparing the DNA with germline. In germline, CDR1 is TSWWSYY, CDR2 QGS. This CDR3 is built from 17 residues. V shed 0 bases and J 8 bases; nucleotides not matched to a gene: 13. CDR3 in amino acids: CALGELALRWGYEKLIF. The CDR3 DNA is TGTGCTCTTGGGGAACTAGCTCTTCGGTGGGGATACGAGAAACTCATCTTT.

This clone has at least ten counts. The chain has TRDV1 and TRDJ1; TRDD3 matches at 9 bases. Germline CDR1 TSWWSYY, CDR2 QGS. V lost 3 bases, J lost 0 bases, and 23 bases stayed unmatched. This CDR3 comprises 22 residues. CDR3 in amino acids: CALGDYFPFGIHWGTYTDKLIF. The CDR3 DNA is TGTGCTCTTGGGGACTATTTTCCCTTCGGTATTCACTGGGGGACATACACCGATAAACTCATCTTT.

This clone was seen repeatedly, ten times or more. A read error is the likely source, as a far larger clone sits one nucleotide away. Other DNA sequences in this specimen translate into the identical CDR3. The chain has TRDV2 and TRDJ1, with 10 positions matching TRDD3. The ends lost 0 bases at V and 3 bases at J; junction bases unmatched: 9. Germline V CDR1 and CDR2: GEAIGNYY, EKD. The CDR3 runs to 17 residues. The CDR3 DNA reads TGTGCCTGTGACACCGTAGGGGGATACGCGGACCCCGATAAACTCATCTTT. Its translation is CACDTVGGYADPDKLIF.

In its sample, this clone was seen many times. TCRdb's protein for this DNA is that of a much larger clone and differs from the translation at residue 10, likely a read error; the protein shown is the DNA translation. The chain combines TRDV2 with TRDJ1; 8 bases are shared with TRDD3. CDR1 and CDR2 from the germline V gene are GEAIGNYY and EKD. The CDR3 has 18 residues. The V segment lost 2 bases and the J segment 0 bases; nucleotides outside the gene matches: 13. The CDR3 nucleotides read TGTGCCTGTGACAGGAGGTACTGGGGGCCCTGGTACACCGATAAACTCATCTTT. This encodes CACDRRYWGPWYTDKLIF.

This clone was picked up many times. The protein that TCRdb holds for this DNA derives from a much larger clone and differs from the translated DNA at residue 17, which likely indicates a read error; the protein shown here is translated from the DNA. The chain is built from TRDV1 and TRDJ1; 12 nucleotides align to TRDD3. No J gene is reported in TCRdb; it was inferred here by comparing the DNA with germline. The CDR3 length is 23 residues. Germline CDR1 reads TSWWSYY; CDR2 reads QGS. The ends lost 0 bases at V and 1 base at J; junction bases unmatched: 21. In DNA, the CDR3 is TGTGCTCTTGGGGAACTGGGGCCTTCCTACGACTGGGGGATACAAGGGAGCACCGATAAACTCATCTTT. This translates into CALGELGPSYDWGIQGSTDKLIF.

This clone was detected a few times. TCRdb's protein, taken from a much larger clone, differs from this DNA's translation at residue 15, likely owing to a read error; the protein displayed comes from the DNA. The genes are TRDV1 and TRDJ1, with 7 bases fitting TRDD3. Here the J gene came from matching the DNA to germline, since TCRdb omits it. The germline gives CDR1 TSWWSYY, CDR2 QGS. The CDR3 is 20 residues long. V lost 0 bases, J lost 3 bases, and 19 bases stayed unmatched. The CDR3 loop is CALGELARYSRGMYADKLIF. In DNA, the CDR3 is TGTGCTCTTGGGGAACTAGCCCGCTATTCCAGGGGGATGTACGCCGATAAACTCATCTTT.

Concerning this clone: It differs at one base from a far larger clone, so likely a read error. The rearrangement joins TRDV2 to TRDJ2; TRDD3 matches 13 bases. The J gene was missing in TCRdb and was found by matching the end of the DNA to germline. CDR1 and CDR2 (germline): GEAIGNYY, EKD. This CDR3 has 18 residues. The CDR3 coding sequence is TGTGCCTGTGACGGGGGTACTGGGGGATACGCTTTGACAGCGCAACTCTTCTTT. Translating gives CACDGGTGGYALTAQLFF.

This clone occurred a few times. It is likely a read error: a sequence one base away is far more abundant. Other DNA sequences within the sample encode an identical CDR3. The rearrangement links TRDV1 to TRDJ1, with 7 bases fitting TRDD3. Because TCRdb records no J gene, it was assigned here through a match of the DNA to germline. CDR1 and CDR2 (germline): TSWWSYY, QGS. This CDR3 is 19 amino acids long. CDR3 in DNA: TGTGCCCTTGGGGGACCACAAGGGGTGCCCCGTCTTGGAACCGATAAACTCATCTTT. Translation gives CALGGPQGVPRLGTDKLIF.

There are a few counts of this clone. This sequence joins TRDV1 and TRDJ1, with 10 bases identical to TRDD3. TCRdb leaves out the J gene; it was filled in here by matching the DNA to germline. CDR3 length: 23 residues. Germline CDR1 reads TSWWSYY; CDR2 reads QGS. The V and J ends lost 1 base and 9 bases, in that order; junction bases with no gene match: 32. CDR3 in amino acids: CALGEHIFRLPSTGGSPHAELIF. For the CDR3, the DNA is TGTGCTCTTGGGGAACATATCTTTCGCCTTCCCTCCACTGGGGGATCCCCCCATGCCGAACTCATCTTT.

This clone was observed many times. The chain recombines TRDV1 with TRDJ1; TRDD3 matches 10 bases. This CDR3 has 20 amino acids. V was clipped by 9 bases and J by 0 bases; unmatched bases: 22. CDR1 and CDR2 from the germline V gene are TSWWSYY and QGS. CDR3 bases: TGTGCTCTCCGTCTTCCAAGTAGGTACTGGGGGATGCTGTACACCGATAAACTCATCTTT. Its translation is CALRLPSRYWGMLYTDKLIF.

Turning to this clone: A single base is all that separates this from a far larger clone, so a read error is likely. Other DNA sequences within the sample encode an identical CDR3. The chain couples TRDV2 to TRDJ3; 10 bases line up with TRDD3. Here the J gene came from matching the DNA to germline, since TCRdb omits it. CDR1 GEAIGNYY and CDR2 EKD come from the germline V gene. V was clipped by 3 bases and J by 1 base; unmatched bases: 14. CDR3 length: 21 amino acids. DNA for the CDR3: TGTGCCTGTGACTCGTCCTGTACTGGGGGATTGGTTTCCTGGGACACCCGACAGATGTTTTTC. Its translation: CACDSSCTGGLVSWDTRQMFF.

Regarding this clone: The protein in TCRdb stems from a much larger clone and differs at residue 7 from this DNA's translation, likely a read error; here the protein is translated from the DNA. This chain connects TRDV2 to TRDJ1, with TRDD3 matching over 11 bases. The J gene was missing in TCRdb and was found by matching the end of the DNA to germline. The CDR3 consists of 18 residues. Germline CDR1 is GEAIGNYY and CDR2 is EKD. V shed 2 bases, J shed 0 bases, and the junction held 10 bases outside the gene matches. Here the CDR3 reads CACDSRRWGIPYTDKLIF. The CDR3 nucleotides read TGTGCCTGTGACAGTAGGCGCTGGGGGATACCTTACACCGATAAACTCATCTTT.

This clone was seen ten or more times. With a far larger clone one base away, a read error is the likely cause. Distinct nucleotide sequences in the sample also encode this CDR3. This chain connects TRDV1 to TRDJ1; D gene unclear. V lost 5 bases and J 1 base, leaving 23 bases between the germline ends. This CDR3 has 18 amino acids. Germline V lookup: CDR1 TSWWSYY, CDR2 QGS. CDR3 coding DNA: TGTGCTCTTGGGTTCACCTCCGTACATACCTATATCACCGATAAACTCATCTTT. Encoded protein: CALGFTSVHTYITDKLIF.

This clone was observed at least ten times. The mismatch at residue 13 between this DNA's translation and the TCRdb protein of a much larger clone likely reflects a read error; the protein shown is translated from the DNA. The chain links TRDV2 to TRDJ1, with D perhaps matching TRDD3 (6 bases). The CDR3 covers 18 residues. Per the germline V gene, CDR1 is GEAIGNYY and CDR2 is EKD. V was cut by 0 bases and J by 4 bases, with 23 bases left in between. CDR3 loop: CACDTVRGTQLYIDKLIF. The DNA of the CDR3 is TGTGCCTGTGACACCGTCCGGGGGACCCAATTGTACATCGATAAACTCATCTTT.